Below are 26 T cell receptor beta chains sequenced from a single sample in a study of CD8+CD57+ T cells in acquired aplastic anemia. Patients who underwent sequencing had shown CD8+CD57+ cell expansion by flow cytometry. The use of genomic DNA as template underpinned the TCR beta VDJ and CDR3 profiling. TCRdb re-derived calls from the reads in MiXCR, one entry per CDR3 protein. The repertoire holds roughly 100,000 distinct CDR3 sequences, with 55% to 80% as singletons. The material sequenced was sorted CD4+, CD8+, or CD8+CD57+ T cells (not recorded which) from PBMCs. Source of these receptors: a human donor with aplastic anemia.

This chain joins TRBV2 and TRBJ1-1; D is undetermined. Germline V lookup: CDR1 SNHLY, CDR2 FYNNEI. V was pared by 7 bases and J by 10 bases, with 16 bases between. CDR3 length: 12 amino acids. The CDR3 here is CASTPGLGRAFF. The CDR3 nucleotides read TGTGCCAGCACTCCTGGCCTCGGACGAGCTTTCTTT.

The chain uses TRBV5-1 and TRBJ1-5; D possibly matches TRBD1 or TRBD2 (5 bases each). The tail of the sequence fits TRBJ2-3 better, so the J call may be wrong. The germline V gene encodes CDR1 SGHRS and CDR2 YFSETQ. This CDR3 has 13 amino acids. This CDR3 is CASSREGDQPQYF. The CDR3 bases are TGCGCCAGCAGCCGGGAAGGGGATCAGCCCCAGTATTTT.

This chain joins TRBV20-1 and TRBJ1-1; D is uncertain. Trimming left V 5 bases short and J 0 bases short, with 16 bases between. This CDR3 has 15 residues. Germline V gene lookup returns CDR1 DFQATT and CDR2 SNEGSKA (reference sequence). This CDR3 reads CSAPTSAVLNTEAFF. The CDR3 nucleotides read TGCAGTGCTCCTACCTCAGCCGTACTGAACACTGAAGCTTTCTTT.

This sequence joins TRBV24-1 and TRBJ2-1; the match to TRBD2 covers 10 bases. V shed 0 bases and J 7 bases; nucleotides not matched to a gene: 5. The CDR3 contains 16 residues. CDR1 is KGHDR, CDR2 SFDVKD, per germline. This CDR3 is CATSDLSSGGLNEQFF. CDR3 bases: TGTGCCACCAGTGATTTGAGTAGCGGGGGGTTGAATGAGCAGTTCTTC.

This clonotype was found a few times. The V gene is TRBV20-1, the J gene TRBJ2-7; TRBD1 aligns across 9 bases. CDR1 and CDR2 from the germline V gene are DFQATT and SNEGSKA (reference sequence). The CDR3 covers 14 residues. The V gene end was trimmed by 6 bases and the J gene end by 4 bases; junction bases not matched to a gene: 10. The CDR3 DNA is TGCAGTGCCACCGAGGGACAGGGTCAATACGAGCAGTACTTC. Translation: CSATEGQGQYEQYF.

The chain employs TRBV2 and TRBJ1-4; 8 nucleotides line up with TRBD1. This CDR3 is 15 amino acids long. With 4 bases clipped from V and 10 bases from J, the junction kept 11 bases outside the gene matches. CDR1 is SNHLY and CDR2 is FYNNEI in the germline V gene. The CDR3 DNA reads TGTGCCAGCAGTGCCTCGACAGGGGTAGCGGTAAAACTGTTTTTT. Its protein is CASSASTGVAVKLFF. Looking up the rest from reference TRBV2 and TRBJ1-4 gives the full variable domain: EPEVTQTPSHQVTQMGQEVILRCVPISNHLYFYWYRQILGQKVEFLVSFYNNEISEKSEIFDDQFSVERPDGSNFTLKIRSTKLEDSAMYFCASSASTGVAVKLFFGSGTQLSVL.

J is TRBJ1-5 and V is TRBV10-3; 8 nucleotides align to TRBD1. This CDR3 is built from 15 residues. V lost 5 bases, J lost 5 bases, and 8 bases stayed unmatched. Germline CDR1 and CDR2: ENHRY and SYGVKD. Here the CDR3 reads CAISPGQDKDQPQHF. CDR3 DNA: TGTGCCATCAGTCCGGGACAGGACAAAGATCAGCCCCAGCATTTT.

This chain links TRBV2 with TRBJ2-5, with D hard to call. The germline CDR1 and CDR2 sequences are SNHLY and FYNNEI. V was shortened by 6 bases and J by 2 bases, with 13 bases between the two germline ends. There are 14 residues in the CDR3. For the CDR3, the DNA is TGTGCCAGCAGCAGCCTTAGGCGGCAAGAGACCCAGTACTTC. This sequence encodes CASSSLRRQETQYF.

Points on this clonotype: The CDR3 carries no conserved terminal phenylalanine or tryptophan, so it likely arises from a read error. The V and J genes are TRBV7-3 and TRBJ1-6; D is unclear. The ends were cut back, 2 bases at V and 7 bases at J, with 6 bases in the middle. Germline assignment: CDR1 SGHTA and CDR2 FQGTGA. The length of the CDR3 is 13 residues. The CDR3 loop is CASSLQINSPLHY. For the CDR3, the DNA is TGTGCCAGCAGCTTACAGATAAATTCACCCCTCCACTAT.

The chain employs TRBV7-9 and TRBJ1-2, with D unresolved. Germline V CDR1 and CDR2: SEHNR, FQNEAQ (reference sequence). Trimming removed 1 base at V and 8 bases at J, with 8 bases between. The CDR3 is made up of 12 amino acids. The chain's CDR3 is CASSLEGSGYTF. DNA of the CDR3: TGTGCCAGCAGCTTAGAGGGATCGGGCTACACCTTC.

The chain joins TRBV19 to TRBJ2-1; possible D gene TRBD2, 6 bases. This CDR3 region has 15 residues. The V gene's germline CDR1 is LNHDA and CDR2 SQIVND (reference sequence). Trimming pared 6 bases from V and 0 bases from J, leaving 12 bases between. CDR3 residues: CASSFGTPSYNEQFF. The CDR3, as DNA: TGTGCCAGTAGCTTCGGGACTCCCTCCTACAATGAGCAGTTCTTC.

The V gene is TRBV6-5, the J gene TRBJ1-1; no clear D gene. This CDR3 contains 15 residues. V was pared by 0 bases and J by 6 bases, with 14 bases between. The V gene's germline CDR1 is MNHEY and CDR2 SVGAGI. This CDR3 reads CASSYSDVRVPEAFF. The CDR3 DNA reads as TGTGCCAGCAGTTACTCGGACGTAAGGGTTCCTGAAGCTTTCTTT.

This clonotype has a count of ten or more. V and J are TRBV6-6 and TRBJ2-5, with TRBD2 matching over 9 bases. V dropped 9 bases and J dropped 4; count of bases not matched to a gene: 9. The CDR3 contains 14 residues. Germline CDR1 reads MNHNY; CDR2 reads SVGAGI (reference sequence). The CDR3 loop is CASNGRGGRETQYF. The CDR3 nucleotides read TGTGCCAGTAATGGGCGGGGGGGCCGAGAGACCCAGTACTTC.

This sequence joins TRBV11-1 and TRBJ2-7; D is undetermined. The CDR3 consists of 14 residues. Germline V CDR1 and CDR2: SGHAT, FQDESV (reference sequence). The V and J ends lost 2 bases and 6 bases respectively, with 14 bases between them. In DNA form, the CDR3 reads TGTGCCAGCAGCTTATCTGTGGCTGAATCCGAGCAGTACTTC. It specifies CASSLSVAESEQYF.

This clonotype was seen many times. The CDR3 coding sequence is TGTGCCAGCAGCTTAGGCCGTTCGGACCACGAGCAGTACTTC. As protein: CASSLGRSDHEQYF. The gene calls are TRBV7-9 and TRBJ2-7, with D unresolved. Germline loops: CDR1 SEHNR, CDR2 FQNEAQ (reference sequence). CDR3 length: 14 residues. The V end lost 1 base, the J end lost 5 bases, and 12 bases lay between the germline ends.

CDR3 DNA sequence: TGTGCCAGCTCACCTATCAGCGACACAGATACGCAGTATTTT. It is translated as CASSPISDTDTQYF. The chain carries TRBV2 and TRBJ2-3; D is undetermined. Trimming took off 8 bases at V and 2 bases at J, with 14 bases between the two ends. The CDR3 is made up of 14 amino acids. Germline V gene data show CDR1 as SNHLY and CDR2 as FYNNEI.

V gene TRBV15 combines with J gene TRBJ1-4; D is uncertain. Trimming pared 0 bases from V and 7 bases from J, leaving 21 bases between. The CDR3 covers 18 residues. Germline V gene lookup returns CDR1 LNHNV and CDR2 YYDKDF (reference sequence). The CDR3, as DNA: TGTGCCACCAGCAGAGATGTTTCGGTTCGCCTACCCGGTGAAAAACTGTTTTTT. Protein product: CATSRDVSVRLPGEKLFF. The full variable domain, with the rest looked up from reference TRBV15 and TRBJ1-4, is DAMVIQNPRYQVTQFGKPVTLSCSQTLNHNVMYWYQQKSSQAPKLLFHYYDKDFNNEADTPDNFQSRRPNTSFCFLDIRSPGLGDTAMYLCATSRDVSVRLPGEKLFFGSGTQLSVL.

This chain connects TRBV20-1 to TRBJ2-5, with 7 bases fitting TRBD1. Trimming removed 5 bases from V and 3 bases from J; junction bases left unmatched: 6. The CDR3 runs 13 residues. Germline CDR1 reads DFQATT; CDR2 reads SNEGSKA (reference sequence). CDR3 residues: CSAAGTVEETQYF. CDR3 coding DNA: TGCAGTGCTGCCGGGACAGTAGAAGAGACCCAGTACTTC.

Notes on this clonotype: A junction end diverges from the germline sequence, so it may reflect a read error. This chain joins TRBV10-3 and TRBJ2-5; 7 bases are a match to TRBD1. Germline values: CDR1 ENHRY, CDR2 SYGVKD. The CDR3 length is 14 residues. The CDR3 DNA reads TGTGCCAGCAGTTACTGGGGACAGCAAGAGACCCAGTACTTC. It specifies CASSYWGQQETQYF.

This clonotype occurred many times. Possible read error: a much larger clone is one base away. Here the CDR3 omits its conserved ending phenylalanine or tryptophan, so a read error is the likely source. The V and J genes are TRBV10-1 and TRBJ2-7, with 8 bases aligning to TRBD1. Germline V gene lookup returns CDR1 WNHNN and CDR2 SYGVQD (reference sequence). This CDR3 is built from 14 residues. Trimming at V came to 3 bases and at J to 2 bases, leaving 3 bases not matched to a gene. The CDR3 DNA reads as TGCGCCAGCAGTGAAGACAGGGGCCCCTACGAGCAGTACCTC. Translating gives CASSEDRGPYEQYL.

This chain links TRBV9 with TRBJ2-5, with D unclear. V dropped 0 bases and J dropped 3 bases, with 12 bases sitting between them. The CDR3 has 15 residues. Germline V CDR1 and CDR2: SGDLS, YYNGEE. Here the CDR3 reads CASSVGPVAEETQYF. The DNA for the CDR3 is TGTGCCAGCAGCGTAGGGCCAGTCGCGGAAGAGACCCAGTACTTC. The variable domain in full, completed from reference TRBV9 and TRBJ2-5, reads DSGVTQTPKHLITATGQRVTLRCSPRSGDLSVYWYQQSLDQGLQFLIQYYNGEERAKGNILERFSAQQFPDLHSELNLSSLELGDSALYFCASSVGPVAEETQYFGPGTRLLVL.

The V and J genes are TRBV19 and TRBJ2-3; D is ambiguous. V lost 3 bases, J lost 0 bases, and 10 bases lay in between. The CDR3 length is 15 residues. Germline lookup yields CDR1 LNHDA and CDR2 SQIVND (reference sequence). The CDR3 reads CASSIWPESTDTQYF. Here the CDR3 DNA reads TGTGCCAGTAGTATTTGGCCGGAAAGCACAGATACGCAGTATTTT. The whole variable domain, filled in from reference TRBV19 and TRBJ2-3, reads DGGITQSPKYLFRKEGQNVTLSCEQNLNHDAMYWYRQDPGQGLRLIYYSQIVNDFQKGDIAEGYSVSREKKESFPLTVTSAQKNPTAFYLCASSIWPESTDTQYFGPGTRLTVL.

This clonotype turned up a few times. The CDR3 spells CASSVGIAGGGNEQFF. CDR3 in DNA: TGTGCCAGCAGCGTAGGAATAGCGGGGGGGGGCAATGAGCAGTTCTTC. This chain connects TRBV9 to TRBJ2-1, with 11 bases fitting TRBD2. Germline V gene sequence: CDR1 SGDLS, CDR2 YYNGEE. There are 16 residues in the CDR3. The ends lost 0 bases at V and 6 bases at J; junction bases unmatched: 5.

The genes are TRBV29-1 and TRBJ1-1; no firm D call. The germline CDR1 and CDR2 sequences are SQVTM and ANQGSEA. Trimming shortened V by 6 bases and J by 6 bases, and 14 bases separated the two germline ends. CDR3 length equals 12 residues. This CDR3 is CSVLDGFSEAFF. The CDR3 DNA reads TGCAGCGTACTGGACGGCTTTTCTGAAGCTTTCTTT.

This chain uses TRBV24-1 with TRBJ1-2, with 9 nucleotides matching TRBD1. The germline CDR1 and CDR2 sequences are KGHDR and SFDVKD. The CDR3 spans 14 residues. The J segment lost 8 bases and the V segment lost 3 bases, leaving 6 bases of the junction unmatched. The DNA of the CDR3 is TGTGCCACCAGTGATCCGGGGACAGGGTGGGGCTACACCTTC. As protein: CATSDPGTGWGYTF.

The chain combines TRBV20-1 with TRBJ2-1; D not certain. Germline CDR1 DFQATT, CDR2 SNEGSKA (reference sequence). Trimming pared 3 bases from V and 0 bases from J, leaving 6 bases between. The CDR3 has 13 residues. The CDR3 protein is CSASGFSYNEQFF. The CDR3 DNA reads TGCAGTGCTAGCGGTTTCTCCTACAATGAGCAGTTCTTC.